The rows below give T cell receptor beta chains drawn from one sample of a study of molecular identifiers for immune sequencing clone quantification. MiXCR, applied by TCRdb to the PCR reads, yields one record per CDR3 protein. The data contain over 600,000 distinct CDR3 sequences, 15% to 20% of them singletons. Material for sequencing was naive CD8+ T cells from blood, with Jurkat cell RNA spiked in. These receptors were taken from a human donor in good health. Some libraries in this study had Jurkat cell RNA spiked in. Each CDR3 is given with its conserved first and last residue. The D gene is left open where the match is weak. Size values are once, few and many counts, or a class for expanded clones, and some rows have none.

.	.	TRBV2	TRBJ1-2	TGTGCCAGCAAGGGCGAGGGCTCGAGCTATGGCTACACCTTC	CASKGEGSSYGYTF
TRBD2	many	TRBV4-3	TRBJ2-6	TGCGCCAGCAGCCAAACTAGCGGGAGGAGCTCTGGGGCCAACGTCCTGACTTTC	CASSQTSGRSSGANVLTF
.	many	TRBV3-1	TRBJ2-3	TGTGCCAGCAGCCCCCACGGGGATACGCAGTATTTT	CASSPHGDTQYF
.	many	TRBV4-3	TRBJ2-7	TGCGCCAGCAGCCAAGAGGAGGGGATCCACGAGCAGTACTTC	CASSQEEGIHEQYF
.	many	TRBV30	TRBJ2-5	TGTGCCTGGAGTGTACAGGGAAGCGCAGAGACCCAGTACTTC	CAWSVQGSAETQYF
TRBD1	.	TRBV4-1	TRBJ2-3	TGCGCCAGCAGCCAATCCAGGGGGTTATCAGATACGCAGTATTTT	CASSQSRGLSDTQYF
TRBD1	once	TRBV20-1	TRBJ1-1	TGCAGTGCTAGATCTGACAGGGTCCAGGTTATGAACACTGAAGCTTTCTTT	CSARSDRVQVMNTEAFF
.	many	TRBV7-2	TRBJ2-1	TGTGCCAGCAGCTTAGCGTTAGCTAAAAGGTACAATGAGCAGTTCTTC	CASSLALAKRYNEQFF
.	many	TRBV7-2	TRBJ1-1	TGTGCCAGCAGCCCATTCACGGGCATGAACACTGAAGCTTTCTTT	CASSPFTGMNTEAFF
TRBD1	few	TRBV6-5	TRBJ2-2	TGTGCCAGCAGCCCCCGTAGAGGGGGCCCCGGGGAGCTGTTTTTT	CASSPRRGGPGELFF
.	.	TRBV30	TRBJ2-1	TGTGCCTGGAGTGACCTAGGCCATAGTTCCTACGATGAGCAGTTCTTC	CAWSDLGHSSYDEQFF
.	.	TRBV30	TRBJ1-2	TGTGCCTGGGGAGGGTTGGGGACTAACTATGGCTACACCTTC	CAWGGLGTNYGYTF
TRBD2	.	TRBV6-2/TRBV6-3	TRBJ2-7	TGTGCCAGCAGTCCAGGGACTAGCGGGAGCTTCGCGGGGCAAGAGCAGTACTTC	CASSPGTSGSFAGQEQYF
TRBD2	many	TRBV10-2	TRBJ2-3	TGCGCCAGCAAGGAAAGCGGGGGCGCGACAGATACGCAGTATTTT	CASKESGGATDTQYF
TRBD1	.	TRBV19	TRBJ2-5	TGTGCCAGTAGCTCCCCGGGGACAGGTCAAGAGACCCAGTACTTC	CASSSPGTGQETQYF
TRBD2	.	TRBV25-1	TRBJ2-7	TGTGCCAGCTGTACCCTAACGGAGTTCGCCGTCGGACTAGCGGGAGGGCAAAGCGAGCAGTACTTC	CASCTLTEFAVGLAGGQSEQYF
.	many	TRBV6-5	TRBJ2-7	TGTGCCAGCAGTTACCCCGGGAGTTCCGAGCAGTACTTC	CASSYPGSSEQYF